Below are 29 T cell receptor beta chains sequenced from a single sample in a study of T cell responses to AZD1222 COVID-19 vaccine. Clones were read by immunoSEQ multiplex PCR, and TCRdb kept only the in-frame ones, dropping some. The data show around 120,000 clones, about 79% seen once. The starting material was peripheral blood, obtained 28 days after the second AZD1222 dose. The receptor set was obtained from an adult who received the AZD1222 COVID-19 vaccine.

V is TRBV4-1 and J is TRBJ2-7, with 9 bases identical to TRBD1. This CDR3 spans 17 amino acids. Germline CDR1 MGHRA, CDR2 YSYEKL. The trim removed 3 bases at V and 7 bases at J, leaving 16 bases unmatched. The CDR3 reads CASSHASMGQGLLEQYF. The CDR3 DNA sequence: TGCGCCAGCAGCCACGCCTCAATGGGACAGGGTCTTTTAGAGCAGTACTTC.

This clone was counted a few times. In DNA, the CDR3 is TGTGCCAGCACCAGGAGCCGGGACAGCCACTATGGCTACACCTTC. Its translation: CASTRSRDSHYGYTF. This chain connects TRBV6-5 to TRBJ1-2; 7 bases map to TRBD1. The ends lost 7 bases at V and 3 bases at J; junction bases unmatched: 11. Germline V CDR1 and CDR2: MNHEY, SVGAGI. CDR3 length: 15 amino acids.

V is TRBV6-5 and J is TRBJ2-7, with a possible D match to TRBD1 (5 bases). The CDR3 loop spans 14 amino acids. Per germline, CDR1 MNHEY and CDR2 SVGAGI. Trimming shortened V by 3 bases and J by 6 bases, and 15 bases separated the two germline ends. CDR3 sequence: CASSYQGVPGEQYF. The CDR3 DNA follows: TGTGCCAGCAGTTATCAGGGCGTCCCGGGCGAGCAGTACTTC.

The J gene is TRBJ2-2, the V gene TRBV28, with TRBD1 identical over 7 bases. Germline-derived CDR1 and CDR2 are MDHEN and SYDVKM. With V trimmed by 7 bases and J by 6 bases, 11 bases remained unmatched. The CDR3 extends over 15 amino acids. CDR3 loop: CASNRGQLAAGELFF. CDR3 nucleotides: TGTGCCAGCAACAGGGGACAGTTAGCTGCCGGGGAGCTGTTTTTT. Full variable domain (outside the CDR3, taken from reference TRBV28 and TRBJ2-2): DVKVTQSSRYLVKRTGEKVFLECVQDMDHENMFWYRQDPGLGLRLIYFSYDVKMKEKGDIPEGYSVSREKKERFSLILESASTNQTSMYLCASNRGQLAAGELFFGEGSRLTVL.

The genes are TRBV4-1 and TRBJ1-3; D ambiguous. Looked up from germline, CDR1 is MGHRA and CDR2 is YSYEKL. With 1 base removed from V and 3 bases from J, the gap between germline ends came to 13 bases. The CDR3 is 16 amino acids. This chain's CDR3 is CASSQVSRSYGNTIYF. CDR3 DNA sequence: TGCGCCAGCAGCCAAGTCTCAAGGTCGTATGGAAACACCATATATTTT.

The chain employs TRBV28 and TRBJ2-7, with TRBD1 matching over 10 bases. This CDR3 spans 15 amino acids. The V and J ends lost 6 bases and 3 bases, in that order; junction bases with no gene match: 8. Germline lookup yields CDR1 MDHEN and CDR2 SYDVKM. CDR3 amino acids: CASRVSGQGNYEQYF. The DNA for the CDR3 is TGTGCCAGCAGGGTCTCGGGACAGGGGAACTACGAGCAGTACTTC.

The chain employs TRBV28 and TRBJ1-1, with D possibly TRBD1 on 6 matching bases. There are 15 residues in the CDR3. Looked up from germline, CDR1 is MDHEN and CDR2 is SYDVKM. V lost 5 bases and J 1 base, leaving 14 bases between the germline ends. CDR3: CASSVTGIQNTEAFF. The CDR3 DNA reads TGTGCCAGCAGTGTAACAGGGATACAGAACACTGAAGCTTTCTTT.

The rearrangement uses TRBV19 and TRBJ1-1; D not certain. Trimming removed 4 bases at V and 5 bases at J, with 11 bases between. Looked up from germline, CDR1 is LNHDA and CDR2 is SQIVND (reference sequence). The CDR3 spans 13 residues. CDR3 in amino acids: CASSTTGRTEAFF. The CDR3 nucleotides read TGTGCCAGTAGTACCACTGGGCGTACTGAAGCTTTCTTT.

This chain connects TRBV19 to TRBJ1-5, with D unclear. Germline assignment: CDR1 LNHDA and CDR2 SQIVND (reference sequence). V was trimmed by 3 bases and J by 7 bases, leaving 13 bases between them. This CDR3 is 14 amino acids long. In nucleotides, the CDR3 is TGTGCCAGTAGTATGTACGGAACCCAGCAGCCCCAGCATTTT. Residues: CASSMYGTQQPQHF. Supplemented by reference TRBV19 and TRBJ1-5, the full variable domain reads DGGITQSPKYLFRKEGQNVTLSCEQNLNHDAMYWYRQDPGQGLRLIYYSQIVNDFQKGDIAEGYSVSREKKESFPLTVTSAQKNPTAFYLCASSMYGTQQPQHFGDGTRLSIL.

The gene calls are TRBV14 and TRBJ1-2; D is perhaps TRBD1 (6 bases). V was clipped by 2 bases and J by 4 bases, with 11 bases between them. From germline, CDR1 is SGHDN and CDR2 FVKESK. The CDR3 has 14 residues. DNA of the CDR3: TGTGCCAGCAGCCAACCCGGGGGCGGCTATGGCTACACCTTC. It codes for CASSQPGGGYGYTF.

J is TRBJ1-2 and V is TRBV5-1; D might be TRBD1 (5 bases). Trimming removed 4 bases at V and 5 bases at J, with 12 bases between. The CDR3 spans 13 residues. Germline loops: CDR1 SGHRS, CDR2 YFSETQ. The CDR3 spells CASSPGTEYGYTF. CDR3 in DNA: TGCGCCAGCAGCCCAGGGACTGAGTATGGCTACACCTTC. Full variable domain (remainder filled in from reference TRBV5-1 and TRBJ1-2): KAGVTQTPRYLIKTRGQQVTLSCSPISGHRSVSWYQQTPGQGLQFLFEYFSETQRNKGNFPGRFSGRQFSNSRSEMNVSTLELGDSALYLCASSPGTEYGYTFGSGTRLTVV.

CDR3: CASRSWGLGRGYTF. As DNA, the CDR3 is TGTGCCAGCAGGTCCTGGGGTTTAGGGCGCGGCTACACCTTC. The V and J genes are TRBV11-2 and TRBJ1-2; D unclear. V was pared by 6 bases and J by 8 bases, with 19 bases between. CDR3 size: 14 residues. Germline V gives CDR1 SGHAT, CDR2 FQNNGV.

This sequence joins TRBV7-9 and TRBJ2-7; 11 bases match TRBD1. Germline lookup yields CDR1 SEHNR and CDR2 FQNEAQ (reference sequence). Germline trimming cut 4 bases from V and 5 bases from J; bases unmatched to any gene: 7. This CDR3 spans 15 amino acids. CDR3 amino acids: CASSSGQGAMNEQYF. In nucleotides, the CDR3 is TGTGCCAGCAGCTCTGGACAGGGGGCGATGAACGAGCAGTACTTC.

The CDR3 here is CASSLKEGQVTRYEQFF. CDR3 in DNA: TGTGCCAGTAGTCTTAAAGAGGGACAGGTTACTCGGTATGAGCAGTTCTTC. V gene TRBV19 combines with J gene TRBJ2-1, with 8 bases fitting TRBD1. The germline CDR1 and CDR2 sequences are LNHDA and SQIVND (reference sequence). The CDR3 consists of 17 residues. V lost 5 bases, J lost 8 bases, and 17 bases stayed unmatched.

CDR3 protein: CASSQVRVYEQYF. The CDR3 DNA follows: TGTGCCAGCAGCCAAGTCAGGGTATACGAGCAGTACTTC. This chain uses TRBV14 with TRBJ2-7, with D perhaps matching TRBD1 (5 bases). V was cut by 1 base and J by 4 bases, with 8 bases left in between. The CDR3 has 13 residues. The germline CDR1 and CDR2 sequences are SGHDN and FVKESK.

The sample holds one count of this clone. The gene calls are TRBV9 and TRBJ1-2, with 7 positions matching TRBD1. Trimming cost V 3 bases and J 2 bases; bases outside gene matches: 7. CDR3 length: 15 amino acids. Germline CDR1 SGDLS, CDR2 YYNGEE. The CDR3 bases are TGTGCCAGCAGCGGCATTTTGACAGGGAACTATGGCTACACCTTC. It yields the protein CASSGILTGNYGYTF.

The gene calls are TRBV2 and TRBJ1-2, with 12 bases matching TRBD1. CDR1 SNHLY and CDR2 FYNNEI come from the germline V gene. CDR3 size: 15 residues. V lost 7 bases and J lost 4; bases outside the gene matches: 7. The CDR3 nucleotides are TGTGCCAGCATAGGTGGGACAGGGGGCTTCTATGGCTACACCTTC. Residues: CASIGGTGGFYGYTF. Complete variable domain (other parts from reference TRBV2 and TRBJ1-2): EPEVTQTPSHQVTQMGQEVILRCVPISNHLYFYWYRQILGQKVEFLVSFYNNEISEKSEIFDDQFSVERPDGSNFTLKIRSTKLEDSAMYFCASIGGTGGFYGYTFGSGTRLTVV.

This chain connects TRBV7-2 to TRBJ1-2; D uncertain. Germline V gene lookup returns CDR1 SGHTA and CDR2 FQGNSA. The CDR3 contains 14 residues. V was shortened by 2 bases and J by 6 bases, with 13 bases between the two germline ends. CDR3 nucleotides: TGTGCCAGCAGCTTATCTTCGACGCAGCATGGCTACACCTTC. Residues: CASSLSSTQHGYTF.

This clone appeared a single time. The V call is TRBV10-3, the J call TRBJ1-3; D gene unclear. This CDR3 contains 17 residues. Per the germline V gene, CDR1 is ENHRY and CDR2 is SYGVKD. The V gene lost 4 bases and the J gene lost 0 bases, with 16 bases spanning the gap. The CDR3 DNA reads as TGTGCCATCAGTGCCGCGGGTCTGGCGGCCTCTGGAAACACCATATATTTT. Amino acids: CAISAAGLAASGNTIYF.

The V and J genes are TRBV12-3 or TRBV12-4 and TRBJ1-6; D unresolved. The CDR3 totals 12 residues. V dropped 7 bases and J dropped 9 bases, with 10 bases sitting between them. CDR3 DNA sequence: TGTGCCAGCAACTCGGGAGGTTCACCCCTCCACTTT. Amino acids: CASNSGGSPLHF.

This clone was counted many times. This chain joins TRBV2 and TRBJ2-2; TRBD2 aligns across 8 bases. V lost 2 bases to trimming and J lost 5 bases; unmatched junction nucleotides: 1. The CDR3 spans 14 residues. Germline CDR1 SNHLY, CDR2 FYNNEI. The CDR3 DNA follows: TGTGCCAGCAGTGAAATAGCGGGGACCGGGGAGCTGTTTTTT. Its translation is CASSEIAGTGELFF.

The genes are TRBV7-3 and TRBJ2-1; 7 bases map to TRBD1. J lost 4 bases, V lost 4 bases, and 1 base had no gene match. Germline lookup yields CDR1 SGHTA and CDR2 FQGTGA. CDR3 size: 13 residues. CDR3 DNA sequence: TGTGCCAGCAGCTCACAGGGGTACAATGAGCAGTTCTTC. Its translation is CASSSQGYNEQFF.

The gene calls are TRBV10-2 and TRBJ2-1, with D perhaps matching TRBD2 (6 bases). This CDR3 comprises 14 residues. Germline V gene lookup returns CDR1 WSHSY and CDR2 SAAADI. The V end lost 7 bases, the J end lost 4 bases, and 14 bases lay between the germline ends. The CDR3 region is CASTGGEGYNEQFF. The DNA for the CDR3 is TGCGCCAGCACCGGCGGGGAAGGATACAATGAGCAGTTCTTC.

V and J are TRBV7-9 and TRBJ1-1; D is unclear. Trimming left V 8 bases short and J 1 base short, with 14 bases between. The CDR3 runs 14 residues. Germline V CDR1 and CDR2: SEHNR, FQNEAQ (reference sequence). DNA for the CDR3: TGTGCCAGCGGAAACAGAACTTGGAACACTGAAGCTTTCTTT. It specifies CASGNRTWNTEAFF.

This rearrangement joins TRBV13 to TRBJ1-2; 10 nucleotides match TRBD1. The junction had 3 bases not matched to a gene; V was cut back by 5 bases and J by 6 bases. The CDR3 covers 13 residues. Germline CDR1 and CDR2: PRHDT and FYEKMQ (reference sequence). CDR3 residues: CASSRDRGNGYTF. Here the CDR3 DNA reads TGTGCCAGCAGCCGGGACAGGGGAAATGGCTACACCTTC.

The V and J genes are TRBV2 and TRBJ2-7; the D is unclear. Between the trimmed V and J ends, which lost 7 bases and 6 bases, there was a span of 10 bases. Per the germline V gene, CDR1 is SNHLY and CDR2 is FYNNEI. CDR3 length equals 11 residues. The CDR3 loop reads CASKVHSEQYF. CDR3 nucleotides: TGTGCCAGCAAGGTTCATAGCGAGCAGTACTTC.

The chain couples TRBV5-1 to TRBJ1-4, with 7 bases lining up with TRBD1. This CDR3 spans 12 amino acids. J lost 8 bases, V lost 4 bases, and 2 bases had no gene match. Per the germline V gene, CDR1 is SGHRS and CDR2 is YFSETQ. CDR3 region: CASSTTGEKLFF. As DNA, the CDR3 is TGCGCCAGCAGCACGACAGGGGAAAAACTGTTTTTT.

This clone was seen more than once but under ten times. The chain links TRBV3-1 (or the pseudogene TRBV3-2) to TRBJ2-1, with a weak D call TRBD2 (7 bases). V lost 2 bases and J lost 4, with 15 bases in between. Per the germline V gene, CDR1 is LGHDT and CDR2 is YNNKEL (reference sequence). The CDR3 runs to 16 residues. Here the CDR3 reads CASSQSLGGLYNEQFF. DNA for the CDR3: TGTGCCAGCAGCCAAAGCTTGGGGGGGCTATACAATGAGCAGTTCTTC.

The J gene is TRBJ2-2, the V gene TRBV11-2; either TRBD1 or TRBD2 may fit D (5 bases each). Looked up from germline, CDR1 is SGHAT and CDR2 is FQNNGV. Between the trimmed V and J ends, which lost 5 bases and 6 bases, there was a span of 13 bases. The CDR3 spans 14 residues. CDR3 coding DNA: TGTGCCAGCAGCCCCGTCAGGGAGCCCGGGGAGCTGTTTTTT. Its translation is CASSPVREPGELFF.